The 23 T cell receptor beta chains below were found in one sample sequenced in a study of T cells in women clearing cervical HPV infection. Produced via immunoSEQ multiplex PCR; TCRdb's table is partial and in-frame only. Found here are around 20,000 clones; the top ten clones hold approximately 6%. The sequenced sample consisted of blood buffy coat. The receptors were gathered from a woman aged 18-70 years with a cervical HPV16 infection that either progressed to CIN3+ or cleared (not recorded which).

With regard to this clone: The missing CDR3 end, 3 residues past where the read stops, is filled in from the germline J gene. The J gene is TRBJ2-1, the V gene TRBV6-2 or TRBV6-3, with 14 nucleotides matching TRBD2. After removal of 2 bases from V and 6 bases from J, the junction contained 0 bases not matched to a gene. The length of the CDR3 is 15 residues. Per the germline V gene, CDR1 is MNHEY and CDR2 is SVGEGT. CDR3 DNA (partial): TGTGCCAGCAGTTACGGACTAGCGGGAGGCAATGAG. This codes for CASSYGLAGGNE. The whole CDR3 is CASSYGLAGGNEQFF.

Comments on this clone: The read gets to within 3 residues of the CDR3 end, and the germline J gene fills in the rest. This chain uses TRBV7-8 with TRBJ2-1; 9 bases are a match to TRBD1. Germline V gene sequence: CDR1 SGHVS, CDR2 FQNEAQ. This CDR3 contains 14 residues. V was pared by 3 bases and J by 8 bases, with 5 bases of the junction left unmatched. The CDR3 is CASSFLDRGDEQFF. CDR3 DNA, as far as it was read: TGTGCCAGCAGCTTCCTGGACAGGGGTGATGAG.

Note on this clone: The read stops 3 residues short of the end of the CDR3; the missing end is completed from the germline J gene. The genes are TRBV29-1 and TRBJ2-4; 7 bases match TRBD2. Losses at the gene ends were 7 bases for V and 2 bases for J; bases not matched to a gene: 8. The CDR3 runs to 14 residues. Germline V gene sequence: CDR1 SQVTM, CDR2 ANQGSEA. CDR3 residues: CSAMTSPSKNIQYF. Incomplete CDR3 DNA: TGCAGCGCTATGACTAGCCCCTCCAAAAACATT. The full variable domain, rest sourced from reference TRBV29-1 and TRBJ2-4, is SAVISQKPSRDICQRGTSLTIQCQVDSQVTMMFWYRQQPGQSLTLIATANQGSEATYESGFVIDKFPISRPNLTFSTLTVSNMSPEDSSIYLCSAMTSPSKNIQYFGAGTRLSVL.

In the case of this clone: The read terminates 3 residues ahead of where the CDR3 ends, so the germline J gene completes it. The chain has TRBV18 and TRBJ2-1; 12 positions match TRBD2. This CDR3 spans 16 amino acids. V was clipped by 6 bases and J by 7 bases; unmatched bases: 10. The germline V gene has CDR1 KGHSH and CDR2 LQKENI. CDR3 DNA, as far as it was read: TGTGCCAGCTCGCCCGAGACTAGCGGGAGCAAGAATGAG. Its protein is CASSPETSGSKNE. The complete CDR3 sequence is CASSPETSGSKNEQFF.

CDR3 DNA, as far as it was read: TGTGCCTCTCTGGACAGGGGTACATACAATGAG. Amino acids: CASLDRGTYNE. The whole CDR3 reads CASLDRGTYNEQFF. This sequence joins TRBV24-1 and TRBJ2-1, with 9 bases that match TRBD1. Sequencing ends 3 residues short of the CDR3 end; the germline J gene provides the rest. Germline V gene lookup returns CDR1 KGHDR and CDR2 SFDVKD. CDR3 length: 14 amino acids. V was pared by 12 bases and J by 4 bases, with 9 bases of the junction left unmatched.

A remark on this clone: The DNA ends 3 residues before the CDR3 does, and the rest of the CDR3 is filled in from the germline J gene. The chain is built from TRBV28 and TRBJ1-5; 8 positions match TRBD1. In germline, CDR1 is MDHEN, CDR2 SYDVKM. CDR3 length equals 15 residues. V gave up 7 bases and J gave up 4 bases; unmatched junction bases: 9. The DNA read from the CDR3 is TGTGCCAGCACCGAAAAAGGACAGGGAAATCAGCCC. This sequence encodes CASTEKGQGNQP. The CDR3, in full, reads CASTEKGQGNQPQHF.

As concerns this clone: Read coverage stops 3 residues before the CDR3 terminus; the germline J gene supplies the remainder. This rearrangement joins TRBV20-1 to TRBJ1-2; 8 bases map to TRBD1. Per the germline V gene, CDR1 is DFQATT and CDR2 is SNEGSKA (reference sequence). Trimming removed 6 bases from V and 5 bases from J; junction bases left unmatched: 8. The CDR3 is 13 amino acids. CDR3 loop: CSAPADREYGYTF. CDR3 DNA (partial): TGCAGTGCCCCTGCGGACAGGGAGTATGGC.

About this clone itself: The read halts 3 residues ahead of the CDR3 end, with the missing end drawn from the germline J gene. The gene calls are TRBV28 and TRBJ2-5; possibly TRBD2 for D (5 bases). Germline lookup yields CDR1 MDHEN and CDR2 SYDVKM. The CDR3 is 17 amino acids. With 3 bases removed from V and 5 bases from J, the gap between germline ends came to 22 bases. This CDR3 reads CASSFTPTRVLWETQYF. The CDR3 DNA, read in part, is TGTGCCAGCAGTTTCACACCCACGCGGGTCCTTTGGGAGACC.

A note on this clone: With the read ending 3 residues before the CDR3 end, the germline J gene is used to fill in that end. V usage is TRBV7-8 and J usage is TRBJ2-7, with a weak D call TRBD1 (5 bases). The CDR3 extends over 12 amino acids. Trimming removed 6 bases at V and 6 bases at J, with 12 bases between. CDR1 SGHVS and CDR2 FQNEAQ come from the germline V gene. The sequenced part of the CDR3 DNA is TGTGCCAGCAGTCAGCGTACAGGCGAG. As protein: CASSQRTGE. In full, the CDR3 reads CASSQRTGEQYF.

Notes on this clone: The read ends 3 residues early relative to the CDR3; the germline J gene fills the gap. J is TRBJ2-3 and V is TRBV7-2, with 7 bases lining up with TRBD2. Germline V CDR1 and CDR2: SGHTA, FQGNSA. The CDR3 consists of 15 residues. Losses at the gene ends were 5 bases for V and 3 bases for J; bases not matched to a gene: 8. The chain's CDR3 is CASSIGLVGTDTQYF. The part of the CDR3 DNA that was read is TGTGCCAGCAGCATCGGACTAGTTGGTACAGATACG.

Regarding this clone: The read gets to within 3 residues of the CDR3 end, and the germline J gene fills in the rest. The genes are TRBV5-6 and TRBJ2-1; D is perhaps TRBD2 (5 bases). Trimming pared 2 bases from V and 7 bases from J, leaving 16 bases between. Germline V lookup: CDR1 SGHDT, CDR2 YYEEEE. The CDR3 is made up of 15 amino acids. The CDR3 DNA, read in part, is TGTGCCAGCAGCTTAGGGCCAAGCGGTCAAAATGAG. This codes for CASSLGPSGQNE. The entire CDR3 protein reads CASSLGPSGQNEQFF.

Frequency places this clone as medium-sized. Sequencing ends 3 residues short of the CDR3 end; the germline J gene provides the rest. The V and J genes are TRBV18 and TRBJ2-3; D might be TRBD2 (6 bases). Trimming stripped 0 bases from V and 4 bases from J, with 8 bases between. Per germline, CDR1 KGHSH and CDR2 LQKENI. The CDR3 has 14 residues. CDR3 region: CASSPPSGPDTQYF. The part of the CDR3 DNA that was read is TGTGCCAGCTCACCACCGAGCGGGCCAGATACG. Drawing the rest from reference TRBV18 and TRBJ2-3, the complete variable domain is NAGVMQNPRHLVRRRGQEARLRCSPMKGHSHVYWYRQLPEEGLKFMVYLQKENIIDESGMPKERFSAEFPKEGPSILRIQQVVRGDSAAYFCASSPPSGPDTQYFGPGTRLTVL.

The sequenced CDR3 bases are TGTGCCAGCAGTGAAGTCGGGGTAGGATACGAG. Translation gives CASSEVGVGYE. The whole CDR3 is CASSEVGVGYEQYF. The V gene is TRBV6-1, the J gene TRBJ2-7; D may be TRBD2 (5 bases). The CDR3 end is not reached by the read, which stops 3 residues before it; the germline J gene fills it in. The V end was cut by 1 base, the J end by 4 bases, with 11 bases between. This CDR3 has 14 amino acids. Germline CDR1 is MNHNS and CDR2 is SASEGT.

A word on this clone: The read terminates 3 residues ahead of where the CDR3 ends, so the germline J gene completes it. This sequence joins TRBV19 and TRBJ2-3; 9 positions match TRBD2. This CDR3 comprises 16 residues. V shed 4 bases, J shed 2 bases, and the junction held 7 bases outside the gene matches. Germline CDR1 and CDR2: LNHDA and SQIVND (reference sequence). CDR3 bases read: TGTGCCAGTAGTAGTAGGGCTAGCGGGATCACAGATACG. Translated: CASSSRASGITDT. The complete CDR3 protein is CASSSRASGITDTQYF.

Of note for this clone: The read is 3 residues too short to cover the CDR3 end, so that end is filled in from the germline J gene. The rearrangement joins TRBV7-3 to TRBJ2-3; TRBD2 aligns across 8 bases. V shed 8 bases, J shed 0 bases, and the junction held 7 bases outside the gene matches. The CDR3 sequence is 15 residues long. Germline V gene lookup returns CDR1 SGHTA and CDR2 FQGTGA. The CDR3 sequence is CASGLERGSTDTQYF. The covered CDR3 bases are TGTGCCAGCGGCCTGGAGCGGGGGAGCACAGATACG.

For this clone: The sequence runs out 3 residues before the end of the CDR3; the remainder is reconstructed from the germline J gene. The chain uses TRBV7-2 and TRBJ2-2; 9 positions match TRBD1. Trimming at V came to 1 base and at J to 5 bases, leaving 2 bases not matched to a gene. There are 15 residues in the CDR3. Germline V CDR1 and CDR2: SGHTA, FQGNSA. The CDR3 bases that were read are TGTGCCAGCAGCTTAGTTGGACAGGGGACCGGGGAG. Translation: CASSLVGQGTGE. The whole CDR3 sequence reads CASSLVGQGTGELFF.

Notes on this clone: Read coverage stops 3 residues before the CDR3 terminus; the germline J gene supplies the remainder. The genes are TRBV29-1 and TRBJ2-7; D gene unclear. Trimming removed 0 bases at V and 3 bases at J, with 6 bases between. The CDR3 totals 12 residues. CDR1 is SQVTM and CDR2 is ANQGSEA in the germline V gene. The DNA read from the CDR3 is TGCAGCGTTGAAGACCTTTTCTACGAG. The encoded protein is CSVEDLFYE. Given in full, the CDR3 is CSVEDLFYEQYF.

Points on this clone: Coverage ceases 3 residues before the CDR3 finishes, and the germline J gene fills in the end. This sequence joins TRBV6-1 and TRBJ1-2; D is unclear. The CDR3 has 12 amino acids. Germline lookup yields CDR1 MNHNS and CDR2 SASEGT. CDR3 sequence reads: CASSEPRNTYTF. The CDR3 DNA, read in part, is TGTGCCAGCAGTGAGCCGCGGAATACC.

Details on this clone: With the read ending 3 residues before the CDR3 end, the germline J gene is used to fill in that end. The V gene is TRBV7-9, the J gene TRBJ1-2, with 7 positions matching TRBD1. Germline V lookup: CDR1 SEHNR, CDR2 FQNEAQ (reference sequence). There are 15 residues in the CDR3. The CDR3 DNA, read in part, is TGTGCCAGCAGCCCCCGGGACAGACCAGGGGATGAC. Protein: CASSPRDRPGDD. The entire CDR3 sequence reads CASSPRDRPGDDYTF.

For this clone: Coverage ceases 3 residues before the CDR3 finishes, and the germline J gene fills in the end. The V gene is TRBV18, the J gene TRBJ2-1, with D maybe TRBD2 (6 bases). This CDR3 has 13 residues. Trimming stripped 3 bases from V and 5 bases from J, with 8 bases between. The germline V gene encodes CDR1 KGHSH and CDR2 LQKENI. CDR3 amino acids: CASSPGLDNEQFF. Partial CDR3 DNA: TGTGCCAGCTCACCGGGACTTGACAATGAG. Full variable domain (outside the CDR3, taken from reference TRBV18 and TRBJ2-1): NAGVMQNPRHLVRRRGQEARLRCSPMKGHSHVYWYRQLPEEGLKFMVYLQKENIIDESGMPKERFSAEFPKEGPSILRIQQVVRGDSAAYFCASSPGLDNEQFFGPGTRLTVL.

Remarks on this clone: From the germline J gene comes the end of the CDR3, since the read stops 3 residues before it. V and J are TRBV7-3 and TRBJ2-1; 7 bases line up with TRBD2. V dropped 3 bases and J dropped 5; count of bases not matched to a gene: 7. Germline values: CDR1 SGHTA, CDR2 FQGTGA. This CDR3 has 15 residues. The CDR3 protein is CASSFRPSGHNEQFF. Partial CDR3 DNA: TGTGCCAGCAGCTTTAGACCTAGCGGACACAATGAG.

The CDR3 bases that were read are TGTGCCAGCAGCTTAGGTCAGAGGCCCAAGGAAAAA. Protein product: CASSLGQRPKEK. The entire CDR3 is CASSLGQRPKEKLFF. J is TRBJ1-4 and V is TRBV7-9, with D uncertain. The sequence runs out 3 residues before the end of the CDR3; the remainder is reconstructed from the germline J gene. CDR3 length: 15 amino acids. Germline V gene sequence: CDR1 SEHNR, CDR2 FQNEAQ (reference sequence). V was pared by 1 base and J by 8 bases, with 14 bases between.

Worth noting for this clone: Sequencing ends 3 residues short of the CDR3 end; the germline J gene provides the rest. J is TRBJ1-4 and V is TRBV7-9, with D possibly being TRBD1 (6 bases). CDR3 length: 15 amino acids. The V end lost 2 bases, the J end lost 4 bases, and 11 bases lay between the germline ends. Germline V gene data show CDR1 as SEHNR and CDR2 as FQNEAQ (reference sequence). Here the CDR3 reads CASSLFGDNNEKLFF. CDR3 bases read: TGTGCCAGCAGCTTATTTGGGGACAATAATGAAAAA.